This T cell receptor beta chain is from a study of CD8 T cells in Susac syndrome. With random hexamers, 0.5 to 1 ug RNA was reverse transcribed. A single record per CDR3 protein comes from TCRdb applying MiXCR to the immunoSEQ multiplex PCR reads. Of around 180,000 distinct CDR3 sequences in the sample, approximately 93% were seen once. Trimming at V came to 4 bases and at J to 4 bases, leaving 7 bases not matched to a gene. The germline V gene has CDR1 SGHRS and CDR2 YFSETQ. The CDR3 is made up of 15 amino acids. The sample taken for sequencing was CD4+ T cells from PBMCs. The clonotype was recovered from a human donor with multiple sclerosis. The rearrangement uses TRBV5-1 and TRBJ1-1, with 10 bases aligning to TRBD1. CDR3 DNA: TGCGCCAGCAGCCCGGGGACAGGGGTAGGCACTGAAGCTTTCTTT. Translated, it gives CASSPGTGVGTEAFF.